This T cell receptor (beta chain) was sequenced during a study of T cell repertoires in cytomegalovirus infection (dated by TCRdb to between 2018 and 2020). About the investigation overall: The HLA type of each donor mattered for the analysis, because public TCR beta signatures pointed to carriage of CMV infection along with the matching HLA type. Broad study findings and their caveats: The ex vivo response was dominated by HLA-C-restricted CMV-specific TCR beta clonotypes, and the single most frequent clonotype in two of eight donors was supplied by these HLA-C-restricted clonotypes. Cumulative frequency of public TCR beta family members discriminated carriers of CMV infection plus the relevant HLA type in this cohort and an independent approximately 360-donor cohort.

The germline V gene supplies CDR1 SGHTA and CDR2 FQGNSA. V loses 2 bases, J loses 10 bases, and the germline ends lie 15 bases apart. Including cysteine and phenylalanine, the CDR3 has 13 amino acids. The kept DNA is CDR3 alone, 39 bases in frame from the first base. This clonotype was detected many times. The antigen it binds to is not known. Per-base quality was not reported, and no clone a single base away is much larger than it. Instrument on record: Illumina HiSeq 1500. The public reads were quality trimmed at Q25 with fastp and then assembled into clones with MiXCR by TCRdb, keeping productive beta chains. Rows with a matching CDR3 protein are joined into one entry that keeps the most common DNA and genes. The sample profile shows 400,000 or so distinct CDR3 sequences; 15% to 20% of them were found once. The ten largest clones represent less than 9.5% of the sample.

The sample comprised PBMCs. This receptor was identified in a human donor in good health (CMV status not recorded). Some clones in this sample may be carry-over from other donors' samples. The chain uses TRBV7-2 and TRBJ2-7, with the D segment identity uncertain. CDR3 sequence: CASSLSITASQYF. The sequenced DNA is TGTGCCAGCAGCTTATCTATCACGGCGTCCCAGTACTTC.